One sample yielded the 27 T cell receptor beta chains listed below, sequenced in a study of blood T cell repertoires in COVID-19. Profiling relied on immunoSEQ multiplex PCR, and the TCRdb table lists in-frame clones only, not all of them. Of around 80,000 clones listed, approximately 80% are singletons. Sequencing used peripheral blood. All receptors come from a human donor in a cohort sampled during active COVID-19.

The rearrangement uses TRBV7-7 and TRBJ2-1, with TRBD1 identical over 8 bases. The V gene's germline CDR1 is SSHAT and CDR2 FNYEAQ (reference sequence). This CDR3 is built from 13 residues. V gave up 3 bases and J gave up 7 bases; unmatched junction bases: 2. The chain's CDR3 is CASSLRQGNEQFF. CDR3 in DNA: TGTGCCAGCAGCTTGAGACAGGGGAATGAGCAGTTCTTC.

A word on this clone: The junction and the germline gene differ at one end; a read error may be behind it. J is TRBJ2-1 and V is TRBV5-1; 8 nucleotides match TRBD1. The CDR3 runs to 13 residues. Germline V CDR1 and CDR2: SGHRS, YFSETQ. CDR3: CASSAPGTGTPVF. CDR3 bases: TGCGCCAGCAGCGCCCCCGGGACAGGCACCCCCGTCTTC.

This rearrangement joins TRBV2 to TRBJ1-6; the match to TRBD1 covers 11 bases. The V gene's germline CDR1 is SNHLY and CDR2 FYNNEI. V was pared by 3 bases and J by 10 bases, with 2 bases of the junction left unmatched. The CDR3 totals 14 residues. The CDR3 region is CASSEGQGESPLHF. The CDR3 nucleotides are TGTGCCAGCAGTGAGGGACAGGGGGAGTCACCCCTCCACTTT. The full variable domain, its missing parts supplied by reference TRBV2 and TRBJ1-6, is EPEVTQTPSHQVTQMGQEVILRCVPISNHLYFYWYRQILGQKVEFLVSFYNNEISEKSEIFDDQFSVERPDGSNFTLKIRSTKLEDSAMYFCASSEGQGESPLHFGNGTRLTVT.

The gene calls are TRBV5-6 and TRBJ2-2, with TRBD2 as a possible D gene (7 bases). The CDR3 has 18 amino acids. V lost 3 bases and J lost 0, with 18 bases in between. Germline CDR1 is SGHDT and CDR2 is YYEEEE. The CDR3 spells CASSYPWGGGTNTGELFF. The CDR3 coding sequence is TGTGCCAGCAGCTACCCCTGGGGGGGCGGAACGAACACCGGGGAGCTGTTTTTT.

The J gene is TRBJ2-2, the V gene TRBV28, with 7 bases fitting TRBD1. Germline lookup yields CDR1 MDHEN and CDR2 SYDVKM. The length of the CDR3 is 14 residues. The CDR3 is CATFHQQGAGELFF. In DNA, the CDR3 is TGTGCTACTTTCCACCAGCAGGGGGCCGGGGAGCTGTTTTTT.

This clone was counted a few times. The V gene is TRBV5-6, the J gene TRBJ2-5; TRBD2 might be the D (5 bases). V was pared by 2 bases and J by 2 bases, with 16 bases between. Germline CDR1 and CDR2: SGHDT and YYEEEE. The CDR3 has 16 amino acids. This chain's CDR3 is CASSLQGSAFQETQYF. CDR3 nucleotides: TGTGCCAGCAGCTTACAAGGGAGCGCCTTTCAAGAGACCCAGTACTTC.

The chain employs TRBV19 and TRBJ2-1; D may be TRBD2 (6 bases). This CDR3 has 16 amino acids. Per the germline V gene, CDR1 is LNHDA and CDR2 is SQIVND (reference sequence). The germline V and J ends were trimmed by 6 bases and 0 bases, with 15 bases remaining between them. CDR3 protein: CASSTGTSSSYNEQFF. DNA of the CDR3: TGTGCCAGTAGCACCGGGACTTCTAGCTCCTACAATGAGCAGTTCTTC.

The gene calls are TRBV6-5 and TRBJ2-1, with 13 bases identical to TRBD2. The CDR3 extends over 14 amino acids. Germline lookup yields CDR1 MNHEY and CDR2 SVGAGI. V lost 7 bases and J lost 7; bases outside the gene matches: 4. The chain's CDR3 is CASTILAGGNEQFF. The CDR3 DNA reads TGTGCCAGCACCATACTAGCGGGGGGGAATGAGCAGTTCTTC.

The chain has TRBV9 and TRBJ2-5; TRBD2 matches at 11 bases. After removal of 0 bases from V and 5 bases from J, the junction contained 3 bases not matched to a gene. Germline CDR1 is SGDLS and CDR2 is YYNGEE. CDR3 length: 15 residues. The DNA of the CDR3 is TGTGCCAGCAGCGTAGTAGCGGGAGGGGGTGAGACCCAGTACTTC. Its translation: CASSVVAGGGETQYF.

The chain couples TRBV6-6 to TRBJ1-2; the match to TRBD1 covers 7 bases. V was clipped by 4 bases and J by 4 bases; unmatched bases: 9. This CDR3 is 15 amino acids long. Looked up from germline, CDR1 is MNHNY and CDR2 is SVGAGI (reference sequence). CDR3 amino acids: CASSSGQSRPYGYTF. CDR3 DNA sequence: TGTGCCAGCAGTTCGGGACAGTCTCGTCCCTATGGCTACACCTTC.

The V call is TRBV11-2, the J call TRBJ2-2; D might be TRBD2 (6 bases). The CDR3 consists of 15 residues. V was pared by 1 base and J by 5 bases, with 11 bases between. Germline CDR1 is SGHAT and CDR2 is FQNNGV. The CDR3 DNA is TGTGCCAGCAGCTTAGGACTAGAGAGGACCGGGGAGCTGTTTTTT. It specifies CASSLGLERTGELFF.

The count of this clone is one. The V and J genes are TRBV5-1 and TRBJ2-7; 11 bases are a match to TRBD2. From germline, CDR1 is SGHRS and CDR2 YFSETQ. Trimming removed 0 bases from V and 3 bases from J; junction bases left unmatched: 2. The CDR3 totals 15 residues. This chain's CDR3 is CASSLGSGGVYEQYF. The DNA for the CDR3 is TGCGCCAGCAGCTTGGGTAGCGGGGGGGTCTACGAGCAGTACTTC.

V is TRBV10-2 and J is TRBJ1-6; D is unclear. V was trimmed by 4 bases and J by 5 bases, leaving 9 bases between them. This CDR3 spans 14 amino acids. Germline V gene lookup returns CDR1 WSHSY and CDR2 SAAADI. The CDR3 is CASSATENNSPLHF. CDR3 coding DNA: TGCGCCAGCAGTGCAACGGAGAATAATTCACCCCTCCACTTT.

The genes are TRBV19 and TRBJ1-5; D is uncertain. Germline CDR1 LNHDA, CDR2 SQIVND (reference sequence). The CDR3 runs 16 residues. The ends were cut back, 1 base at V and 1 base at J, with 11 bases in the middle. CDR3 in DNA: TGTGCCAGTAGTATAGTAGCAGCTTCGAGCAATCAGCCCCAGCATTTT. Its translation: CASSIVAASSNQPQHF.

In this sample, this clone turned up once. The rearrangement uses TRBV5-5 and TRBJ1-5; D remains ambiguous. Trimming shortened V by 4 bases and J by 0 bases, and 14 bases separated the two germline ends. The CDR3 has 16 amino acids. CDR1 and CDR2 from the germline V gene are SGHKS and YYEKEE (reference sequence). The CDR3 DNA sequence: TGTGCCAGCAGCCCCCAGATATCACGTAGCAATCAGCCCCAGCATTTT. Its protein is CASSPQISRSNQPQHF. The full variable domain, its missing parts supplied by reference TRBV5-5 and TRBJ1-5, is DAGVTQSPTHLIKTRGQQVTLRCSPISGHKSVSWYQQVLGQGPQFIFQYYEKEERGRGNFPDRFSARQFPNYSSELNVNALLLGDSALYLCASSPQISRSNQPQHFGDGTRLSIL.

This chain uses TRBV29-1 with TRBJ2-7; perhaps TRBD1 as D (6 bases). V was cut by 6 bases and J by 4 bases, with 10 bases left in between. The V gene's germline CDR1 is SQVTM and CDR2 ANQGSEA. The CDR3 is 11 residues long. CDR3 protein: CSVGAAYEQYF. CDR3 nucleotides: TGCAGCGTGGGGGCAGCATACGAGCAGTACTTC.

The chain uses TRBV3-1 (or the pseudogene TRBV3-2) and TRBJ2-5; D not certain. Germline V gives CDR1 LGHDT, CDR2 YNNKEL (reference sequence). CDR3 length: 12 residues. Trimming removed 1 base at V and 9 bases at J, with 9 bases between. The CDR3 region is CASSQVFAPQYF. The CDR3 DNA follows: TGTGCCAGCAGCCAAGTCTTTGCGCCCCAGTACTTC.

The chain is built from TRBV7-9 and TRBJ1-6; 9 bases map to TRBD1. Losses at the gene ends were 5 bases for V and 13 bases for J; bases not matched to a gene: 9. CDR3 length: 14 amino acids. Germline V gene sequence: CDR1 SEHNR, CDR2 FQNEAQ (reference sequence). As DNA, the CDR3 is TGTGCCAGCAGCGACAAGGGACAGGGCCGGCCCCTCCACTTT. As protein: CASSDKGQGRPLHF.

V is TRBV9 and J is TRBJ1-2, with D uncertain. In germline, CDR1 is SGDLS, CDR2 YYNGEE. Trimming took 0 bases from V and 4 from J, leaving 10 bases between them. CDR3 length equals 14 residues. As DNA, the CDR3 is TGTGCCAGCAGCGTAGGTCACAGCTCCTATGGCTACACCTTC. Protein: CASSVGHSSYGYTF. The entire variable domain, with the rest obtained from reference TRBV9 and TRBJ1-2, is as follows: DSGVTQTPKHLITATGQRVTLRCSPRSGDLSVYWYQQSLDQGLQFLIQYYNGEERAKGNILERFSAQQFPDLHSELNLSSLELGDSALYFCASSVGHSSYGYTFGSGTRLTVV.

V usage is TRBV6-5 and J usage is TRBJ2-7; D unresolved. Germline CDR1 is MNHEY and CDR2 is SVGAGI. V dropped 9 bases and J dropped 0 bases, with 15 bases sitting between them. The CDR3 has 14 residues. The chain's CDR3 is CASKERAFSYEQYF. The DNA for the CDR3 is TGTGCCAGTAAAGAACGAGCGTTCTCCTACGAGCAGTACTTC.

This clone was observed a handful of times. The V and J genes are TRBV7-2 and TRBJ2-1; 9 bases align to TRBD1. The CDR3 sequence is 15 residues long. V lost 3 bases and J lost 9; bases outside the gene matches: 9. Germline-derived CDR1 and CDR2 are SGHTA and FQGNSA. The CDR3 nucleotides are TGTGCCAGCAGCTTGTTTACAGGGGGCGAAGGTGAGCAGTTCTTC. Protein product: CASSLFTGGEGEQFF.

The rearrangement uses TRBV5-1 and TRBJ1-3; TRBD1 is a possible D gene (6 bases). Trimming stripped 3 bases from V and 1 base from J, with 8 bases between. The CDR3 covers 14 residues. Germline V lookup: CDR1 SGHRS, CDR2 YFSETQ. The CDR3 nucleotides are TGCGCCAGCAGCTCTGGGACATCTGGAAACACCATATATTTT. Translating gives CASSSGTSGNTIYF.

This sequence joins TRBV2 and TRBJ2-7, with unresolved D. CDR1 and CDR2 from the germline V gene are SNHLY and FYNNEI. CDR3 size: 12 residues. Trimming pared 4 bases from V and 7 bases from J, leaving 11 bases between. The CDR3 loop is CASSGGGWEQYF. In DNA form, the CDR3 reads TGTGCCAGCAGTGGAGGTGGTTGGGAGCAGTACTTC.

This clone came up once. V is TRBV19 and J is TRBJ2-2; 8 bases line up with TRBD2. The germline gives CDR1 LNHDA, CDR2 SQIVND (reference sequence). V lost 9 bases and J lost 1; bases outside the gene matches: 7. The CDR3 runs to 15 residues. DNA of the CDR3: TGTGCCAGCCGACTAGCGAGTTTGAACACCGGGGAGCTGTTTTTT. Protein product: CASRLASLNTGELFF.

The V gene is TRBV3-1 (or the pseudogene TRBV3-2), the J gene TRBJ1-2; 12 bases map to TRBD1. Trimming cost V 4 bases and J 8 bases; bases outside gene matches: 17. Germline CDR1 LGHDT, CDR2 YNNKEL (reference sequence). The CDR3 is 18 amino acids. The CDR3 is CASSPPYDPGQGARGYTF. In DNA, the CDR3 is TGTGCCAGCAGCCCGCCCTACGATCCGGGACAGGGGGCGCGGGGCTACACCTTC.

This chain uses TRBV5-1 with TRBJ1-2; D unclear. V was trimmed by 2 bases and J by 10 bases, leaving 15 bases between them. Germline assignment: CDR1 SGHRS and CDR2 YFSETQ. This CDR3 is built from 13 residues. The CDR3 region is CASSFDGGPNYTF. The CDR3 DNA follows: TGCGCCAGCAGCTTTGATGGTGGTCCTAACTACACCTTC.

CDR3 in DNA: TGTGCCAGCAGTTTGGGGGGGAGGTCCGAAAAACTGTTTTTT. This sequence encodes CASSLGGRSEKLFF. The J gene is TRBJ1-4, the V gene TRBV28, with D possibly matching TRBD1 (5 bases). V was shortened by 3 bases and J by 8 bases, with 13 bases between the two germline ends. From germline, CDR1 is MDHEN and CDR2 SYDVKM. This CDR3 comprises 14 residues.